The 2 T cell receptor beta chains listed next were all sequenced from one sample in a study of OX40 agonist ivuxolimab in advanced cancers. The method was immunoSEQ multiplex PCR; TCRdb's version includes in-frame clones alone and lacks a portion of them. The sample holds about 55,000 clones, about nine tenths seen once. The sequencing here drew on CD4+ or CD8+ T cells sorted from blood, taken in a trial of the OX40 agonist ivuxolimab. The receptors stem from an adult with an advanced solid tumor such as melanoma, head and neck, liver or kidney cancer.

The chain couples TRBV19 to TRBJ2-1; tentative D call: TRBD1 (6 bases). Trimming shortened V by 3 bases and J by 7 bases, and 22 bases separated the two germline ends. CDR3 size: 17 residues. The germline V gene has CDR1 LNHDA and CDR2 SQIVND (reference sequence). Here the CDR3 reads CASSIVRGAVRTNEQFF. The CDR3 nucleotides read TGTGCCAGTAGTATCGTCAGGGGCGCCGTCCGGACGAATGAGCAGTTCTTC.

Written as DNA, the CDR3 is TGTGCCAGCAGTTTTAGGGCGATGGGAGCTGAAGCTTTCTTT. Its protein product is CASSFRAMGAEAFF. The rearrangement joins TRBV27 to TRBJ1-1; no clear D gene. Germline V lookup: CDR1 MNHEY, CDR2 SMNVEV (reference sequence). This CDR3 has 14 amino acids. V lost 3 bases to trimming and J lost 6 bases, with 14 bases between them.